This entry lists 16 T cell receptor beta chains sequenced from one sample in a study of shared clonotypes between healthy human individuals. TCRdb keeps only in-frame clones here, not all; method: immunoSEQ multiplex PCR. The sample lists about 470,000 clones; roughly 83% were seen once. Sequenced sample: PBMCs. The receptors were gathered from a woman aged 35 to 49 in good health. Some clones in this sample may be carry-over from other donors' samples.

This clone is a singleton in its sample. The chain joins TRBV30 to TRBJ2-1; perhaps TRBD2 as D (6 bases). Germline V CDR1 and CDR2: GTSNPN, SVGIG (reference sequence). CDR3 length: 15 amino acids. V lost 4 bases and J lost 6, with 19 bases in between. Here the CDR3 DNA reads TGTGCCTGGATCGGGGACTTCTTGGTTGGCAATGAGCAGTTCTTC. Its translation: CAWIGDFLVGNEQFF.

The chain carries TRBV2 and TRBJ2-1; D might be TRBD2 (6 bases). CDR1 is SNHLY and CDR2 is FYNNEI in the germline V gene. V dropped 8 bases and J dropped 4 bases, with 15 bases sitting between them. The CDR3 spans 14 residues. CDR3 protein: CASFDGRGYNEQFF. For the CDR3, the DNA is TGTGCCAGCTTCGACGGGAGAGGGTACAATGAGCAGTTCTTC.

V is TRBV5-4 and J is TRBJ2-3; D might be TRBD2 (6 bases). The length of the CDR3 is 16 residues. Germline assignment: CDR1 SGHNT and CDR2 YYREEE (reference sequence). The V and J ends lost 3 bases and 2 bases respectively, with 16 bases between them. The CDR3 protein is CASSSRMGGPTDTQYF. The DNA of the CDR3 is TGTGCCAGCAGCTCTCGGATGGGAGGCCCCACAGATACGCAGTATTTT.

The sample holds one count of this clone. This chain uses TRBV28 with TRBJ2-7; tentatively, D is TRBD1 (6 bases). Germline lookup yields CDR1 MDHEN and CDR2 SYDVKM. Trimming took 2 bases from V and 6 from J, leaving 11 bases between them. This CDR3 contains 13 residues. For the CDR3, the DNA is TGTGCCAGCAGTTTAGGGACAACGGGCGAGCAGTACTTC. Protein product: CASSLGTTGEQYF.

This clone was detected once. A much larger clone lies one base from this, so it may be a read error. The chain links TRBV28 to TRBJ2-7; D is undetermined. This CDR3 comprises 11 residues. CDR1 MDHEN and CDR2 SYDVKM come from the germline V gene. The V gene lost 5 bases and the J gene lost 0 bases, with 2 bases spanning the gap. CDR3 coding DNA: TGTGCCAGCAGTGACTCCTACGAGCAGTACTTC. Translated, it gives CASSDSYEQYF.

The table lists this clone with a few counts. The chain employs TRBV4-1 and TRBJ2-5; 10 nucleotides align to TRBD2. Looked up from germline, CDR1 is MGHRA and CDR2 is YSYEKL. J was trimmed by 5 bases and V by 1 base; bases with no gene match: 13. The CDR3 spans 18 residues. The CDR3 protein is CASSQVYRTSGAYETQYF. In nucleotides, the CDR3 is TGCGCCAGCAGCCAAGTTTATCGGACTAGCGGCGCGTATGAGACCCAGTACTTC.

The chain couples TRBV4-1 to TRBJ1-1, with TRBD1 matching over 9 bases. V gave up 3 bases and J gave up 0 bases; unmatched junction bases: 8. The CDR3 length is 17 residues. CDR1 and CDR2 (germline): MGHRA, YSYEKL. CDR3 sequence: CASSQIGTGSMNTEAFF. CDR3 nucleotides: TGCGCCAGCAGCCAGATCGGGACAGGGTCCATGAACACTGAAGCTTTCTTT.

In its sample, this clone was seen a few times. The chain employs TRBV7-6 and TRBJ2-7, with TRBD2 matching 8 bases. The V segment lost 1 base and the J segment 0 bases; nucleotides outside the gene matches: 2. The CDR3 sequence is 15 residues long. The germline gives CDR1 SGHVS, CDR2 FNYEAQ. CDR3 residues: CASSLGGRSSYEQYF. DNA for the CDR3: TGTGCCAGCAGCTTAGGCGGGAGGAGCTCCTACGAGCAGTACTTC.

The chain carries TRBV7-2 and TRBJ1-2, with D unclear. The CDR3 sequence is 14 residues long. Trimming left V 3 bases short and J 4 bases short, with 12 bases between. CDR1 and CDR2 (germline): SGHTA, FQGNSA. As DNA, the CDR3 is TGTGCCAGCAGCTTTTTGGTAGGAAGCTATGGCTACACCTTC. Encoded protein: CASSFLVGSYGYTF.

This clone was observed at least ten times. The chain employs TRBV25-1 and TRBJ2-7; either TRBD1 or TRBD2 may fit D (5 bases each). With 1 base removed from V and 9 bases from J, the gap between germline ends came to 19 bases. The CDR3 sequence is 15 residues long. Germline lookup yields CDR1 MGHDK and CDR2 SYGVNS. The CDR3 DNA reads TGTGCCAGCAGTGAATCAGGGACCTACCCGAGAGGGCAGTACTTC. This gives the protein CASSESGTYPRGQYF.

This chain uses TRBV4-2 with TRBJ1-5; the match to TRBD1 covers 7 bases. The CDR3 has 15 amino acids. The germline V gene encodes CDR1 LGHNA and CDR2 YNFKEQ. V shed 0 bases, J shed 5 bases, and the junction held 4 bases outside the gene matches. CDR3 nucleotide sequence: TGTGCCAGCAGCCAAGATGGAGGGGGCGATCAGCCCCAGCATTTT. Translating it yields CASSQDGGGDQPQHF.

V usage is TRBV25-1 and J usage is TRBJ2-3; 8 bases are shared with TRBD1. CDR1 and CDR2 from the germline V gene are MGHDK and SYGVNS. Germline trimming cut 3 bases from V and 2 bases from J; bases unmatched to any gene: 7. The CDR3 is 16 residues long. CDR3 bases: TGTGCCAGCAGTGATGCTGGACAGGGTCCCACAGATACGCAGTATTTT. As protein: CASSDAGQGPTDTQYF.

In DNA, the CDR3 is TGTGCCAGCAGCCTGCTAGCGGACAGCTCTGGGGCCAACGTCCTGACTTTC. It codes for CASSLLADSSGANVLTF. The chain links TRBV13 to TRBJ2-6; D may be TRBD2 (7 bases). The CDR3 is made up of 17 amino acids. Germline lookup yields CDR1 PRHDT and CDR2 FYEKMQ (reference sequence). V lost 5 bases to trimming and J lost 0 bases, with 14 bases between them. The full variable domain, in which reference TRBV13 and TRBJ2-6 provide the parts outside the CDR3, is AAGVIQSPRHLIKEKRETATLKCYPIPRHDTVYWYQQGPGQDPQFLISFYEKMQSDKGSIPDRFSAQQFSDYHSELNMSSLELGDSALYFCASSLLADSSGANVLTFGAGSRLTVL.

The genes are TRBV6-1 and TRBJ2-7; D not certain. V was shortened by 6 bases and J by 3 bases, with 6 bases between the two germline ends. There are 11 residues in the CDR3. CDR1 MNHNS and CDR2 SASEGT come from the germline V gene. The CDR3 loop is CASRGYYEQYF. The CDR3 coding sequence is TGTGCCAGCAGGGGATACTACGAGCAGTACTTC.

This clone was observed many times. V and J are TRBV6-5 and TRBJ1-4, with D possibly TRBD1 on 6 matching bases. The CDR3 covers 15 residues. Germline V gene data show CDR1 as MNHEY and CDR2 as SVGAGI. The germline V and J ends were trimmed by 6 bases and 8 bases, with 19 bases remaining between them. CDR3 in DNA: TGTGCCAGCAGACGGGATACAGGGTTGGAAGAAAAACTGTTTTTT. Translation: CASRRDTGLEEKLFF.

The chain combines TRBV5-1 with TRBJ2-3; 9 positions agree with TRBD1. V lost 1 base and J lost 3; bases outside the gene matches: 3. The CDR3 spans 15 residues. The germline V gene encodes CDR1 SGHRS and CDR2 YFSETQ. DNA of the CDR3: TGCGCCAGCAGCTTGTTGGGACAGGGAACAGATACGCAGTATTTT. This gives the protein CASSLLGQGTDTQYF. Full variable domain (outside the CDR3, taken from reference TRBV5-1 and TRBJ2-3): KAGVTQTPRYLIKTRGQQVTLSCSPISGHRSVSWYQQTPGQGLQFLFEYFSETQRNKGNFPGRFSGRQFSNSRSEMNVSTLELGDSALYLCASSLLGQGTDTQYFGPGTRLTVL.